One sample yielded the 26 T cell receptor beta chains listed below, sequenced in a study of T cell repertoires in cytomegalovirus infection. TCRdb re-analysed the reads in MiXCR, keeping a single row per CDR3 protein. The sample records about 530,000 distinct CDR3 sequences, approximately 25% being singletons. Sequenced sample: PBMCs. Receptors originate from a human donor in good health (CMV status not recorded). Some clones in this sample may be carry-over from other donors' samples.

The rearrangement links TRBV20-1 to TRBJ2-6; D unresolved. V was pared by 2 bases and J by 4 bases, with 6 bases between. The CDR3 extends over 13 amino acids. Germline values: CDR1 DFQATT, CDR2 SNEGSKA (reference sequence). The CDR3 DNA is TGCAGTGCTAGAACCCGGGGGGCCAACGTCCTGACTTTC. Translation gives CSARTRGANVLTF.

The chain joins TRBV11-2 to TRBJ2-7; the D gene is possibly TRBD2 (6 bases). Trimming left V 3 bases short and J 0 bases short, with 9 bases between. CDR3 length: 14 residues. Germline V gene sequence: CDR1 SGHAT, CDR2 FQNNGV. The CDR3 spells CASSFAGNSYEQYV. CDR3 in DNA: TGTGCCAGCAGCTTCGCGGGGAACTCCTACGAGCAGTACGTC.

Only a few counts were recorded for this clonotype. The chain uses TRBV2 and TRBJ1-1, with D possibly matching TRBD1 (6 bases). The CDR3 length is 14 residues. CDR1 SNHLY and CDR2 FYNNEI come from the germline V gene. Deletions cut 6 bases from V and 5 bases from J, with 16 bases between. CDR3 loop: CASRESGGGTEAFF. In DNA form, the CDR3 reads TGTGCCAGCAGGGAGTCGGGGGGCGGGACTGAAGCTTTCTTT.

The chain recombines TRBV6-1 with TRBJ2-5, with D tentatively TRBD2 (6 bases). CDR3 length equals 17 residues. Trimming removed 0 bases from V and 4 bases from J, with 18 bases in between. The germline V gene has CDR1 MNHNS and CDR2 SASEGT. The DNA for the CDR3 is TGTGCCAGCAGTGAAGCTTACGGGACCTTGGGAGGAGAGACCCAGTACTTC. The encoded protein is CASSEAYGTLGGETQYF.

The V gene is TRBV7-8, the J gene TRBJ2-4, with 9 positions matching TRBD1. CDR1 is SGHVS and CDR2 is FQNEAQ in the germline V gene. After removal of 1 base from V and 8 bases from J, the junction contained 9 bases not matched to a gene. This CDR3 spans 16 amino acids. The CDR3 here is CASSLVVSQGADIQYF. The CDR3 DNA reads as TGTGCCAGCAGCTTAGTTGTTTCACAGGGGGCTGACATTCAGTACTTC.

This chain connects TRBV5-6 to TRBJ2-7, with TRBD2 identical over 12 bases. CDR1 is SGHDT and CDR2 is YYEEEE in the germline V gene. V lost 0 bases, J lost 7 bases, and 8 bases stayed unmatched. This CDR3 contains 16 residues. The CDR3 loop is CASSLGLAGAGREQYV. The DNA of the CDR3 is TGTGCCAGCAGCTTGGGACTAGCGGGAGCGGGGAGAGAGCAGTACGTC.

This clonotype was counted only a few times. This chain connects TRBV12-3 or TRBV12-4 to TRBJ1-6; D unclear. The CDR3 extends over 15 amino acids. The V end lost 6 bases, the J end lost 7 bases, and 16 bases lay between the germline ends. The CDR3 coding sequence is TGTGCCAGCAGGCCTTCCGTTGGTGGGAATTCACCCCTCCACTTT. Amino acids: CASRPSVGGNSPLHF.

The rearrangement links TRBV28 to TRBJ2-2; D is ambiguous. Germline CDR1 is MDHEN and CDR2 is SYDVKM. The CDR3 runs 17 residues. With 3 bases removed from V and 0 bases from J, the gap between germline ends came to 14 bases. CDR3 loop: CASSFPGVAANTGELFF. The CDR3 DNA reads TGTGCCAGCAGTTTCCCTGGGGTAGCAGCGAACACCGGGGAGCTGTTTTTT.

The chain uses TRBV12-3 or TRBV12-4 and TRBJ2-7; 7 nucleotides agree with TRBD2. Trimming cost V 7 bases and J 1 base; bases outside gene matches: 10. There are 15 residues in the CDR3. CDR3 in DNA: TGTGCCAGCACTGGGGGGGAGACGTATTCCTACGAGCAGTACTTC. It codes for CASTGGETYSYEQYF.

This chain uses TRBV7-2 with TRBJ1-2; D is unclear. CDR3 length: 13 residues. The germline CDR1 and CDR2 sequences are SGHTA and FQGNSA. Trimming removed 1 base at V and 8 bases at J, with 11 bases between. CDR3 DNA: TGTGCCAGCAGCTTAGACCGAAATGGAGGCTACACCTTC. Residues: CASSLDRNGGYTF.

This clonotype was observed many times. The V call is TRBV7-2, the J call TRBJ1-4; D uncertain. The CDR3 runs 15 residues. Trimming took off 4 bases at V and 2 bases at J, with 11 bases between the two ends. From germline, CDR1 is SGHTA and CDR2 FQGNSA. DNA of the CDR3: TGTGCCAGCAGCTCTGCCCCCAGTACTAATGAAAAACTGTTTTTT. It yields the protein CASSSAPSTNEKLFF.

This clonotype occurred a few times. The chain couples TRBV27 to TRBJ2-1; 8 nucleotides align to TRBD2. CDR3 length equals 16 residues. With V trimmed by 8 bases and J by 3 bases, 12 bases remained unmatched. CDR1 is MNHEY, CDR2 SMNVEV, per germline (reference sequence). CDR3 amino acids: CASRTSSGSGYNEQFF. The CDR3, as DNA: TGTGCCAGCCGAACCTCAAGCGGGAGCGGCTACAATGAGCAGTTCTTC.

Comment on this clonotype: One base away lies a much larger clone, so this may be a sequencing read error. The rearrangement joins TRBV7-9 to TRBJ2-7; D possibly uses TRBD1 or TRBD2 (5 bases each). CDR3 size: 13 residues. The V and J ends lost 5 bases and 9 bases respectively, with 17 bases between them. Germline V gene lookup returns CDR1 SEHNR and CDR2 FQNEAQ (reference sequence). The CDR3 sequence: CASSPGTPIGQYF. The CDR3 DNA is TGTGCCAGCAGCCCTGGGACGCCCATCGGGCAGTACTTC.

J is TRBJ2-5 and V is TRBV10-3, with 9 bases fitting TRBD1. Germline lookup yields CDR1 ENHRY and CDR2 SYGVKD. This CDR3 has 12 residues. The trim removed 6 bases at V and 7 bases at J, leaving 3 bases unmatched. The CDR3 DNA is TGTGCCATCAGATCGACAGGGGGGACCCAGTACTTC. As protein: CAIRSTGGTQYF.

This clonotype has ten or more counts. CDR3 sequence: CASSLRQFDQPQHF. CDR3 bases: TGTGCCAGCAGCCTAAGACAATTCGATCAGCCCCAGCATTTT. The gene calls are TRBV7-2 and TRBJ1-5, with unresolved D. The V and J ends lost 5 bases and 5 bases respectively, with 13 bases between them. CDR3 size: 14 residues. Germline assignment: CDR1 SGHTA and CDR2 FQGNSA.

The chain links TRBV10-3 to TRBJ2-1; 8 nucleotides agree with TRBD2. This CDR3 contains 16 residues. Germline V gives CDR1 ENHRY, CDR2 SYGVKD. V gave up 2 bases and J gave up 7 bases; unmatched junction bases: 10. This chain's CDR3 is CAISESKQRERNEQFF. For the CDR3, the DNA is TGTGCCATCAGTGAGAGCAAACAGCGGGAGAGGAATGAGCAGTTCTTC.

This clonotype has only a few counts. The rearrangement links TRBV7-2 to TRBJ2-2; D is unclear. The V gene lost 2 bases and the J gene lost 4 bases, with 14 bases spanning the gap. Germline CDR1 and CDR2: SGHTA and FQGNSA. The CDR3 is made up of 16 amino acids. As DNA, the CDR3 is TGTGCCAGCAGCTTAAAGTCTGGACGACGCACCGGGGAGCTGTTTTTT. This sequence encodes CASSLKSGRRTGELFF. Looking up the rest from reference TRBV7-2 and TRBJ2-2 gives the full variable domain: GAGVSQSPSNKVTEKGKDVELRCDPISGHTALYWYRQSLGQGLEFLIYFQGNSAPDKSGLPSDRFSAERTGGSVSTLTIQRTQQEDSAVYLCASSLKSGRRTGELFFGEGSRLTVL.

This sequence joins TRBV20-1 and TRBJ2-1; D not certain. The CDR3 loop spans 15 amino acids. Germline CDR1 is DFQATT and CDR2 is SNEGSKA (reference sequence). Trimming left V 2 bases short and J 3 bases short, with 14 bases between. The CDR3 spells CSARRSAVLYNEQFF. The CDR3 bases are TGCAGTGCTAGAAGGTCGGCAGTGCTCTACAATGAGCAGTTCTTC.

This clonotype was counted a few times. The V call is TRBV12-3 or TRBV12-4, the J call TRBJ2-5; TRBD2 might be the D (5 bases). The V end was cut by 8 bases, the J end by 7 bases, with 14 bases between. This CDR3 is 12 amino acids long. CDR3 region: CASPSGYLTQYF. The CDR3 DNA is TGTGCCAGCCCGTCGGGGTACTTGACCCAGTACTTC.

This CDR3 reads CASSRLQTGSDEKLFF. Written as DNA, the CDR3 is TGTGCCAGCAGCCGCCTTCAGACAGGGTCGGATGAAAAACTGTTTTTT. The chain has TRBV3-1 and TRBJ1-4, with 7 bases aligning to TRBD1. V gave up 4 bases and J gave up 6 bases; unmatched junction bases: 11. The CDR3 is 16 residues long. Germline loops: CDR1 LGHDT, CDR2 YNNKEL (reference sequence).

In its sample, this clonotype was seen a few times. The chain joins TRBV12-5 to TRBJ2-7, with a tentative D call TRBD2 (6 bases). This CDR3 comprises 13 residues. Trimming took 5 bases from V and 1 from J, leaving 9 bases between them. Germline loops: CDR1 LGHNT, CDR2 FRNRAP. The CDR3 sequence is CASGPGTSYEQYV. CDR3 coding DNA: TGTGCTAGTGGTCCCGGGACTTCCTACGAGCAGTACGTC.

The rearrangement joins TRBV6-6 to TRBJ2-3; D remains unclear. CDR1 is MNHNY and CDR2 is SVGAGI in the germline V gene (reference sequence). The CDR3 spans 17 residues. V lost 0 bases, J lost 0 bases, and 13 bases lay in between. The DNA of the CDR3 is TGTGCCAGCAGTTACTCGGGGTCGCCCGGCAGCACAGATACGCAGTATTTT. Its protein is CASSYSGSPGSTDTQYF.

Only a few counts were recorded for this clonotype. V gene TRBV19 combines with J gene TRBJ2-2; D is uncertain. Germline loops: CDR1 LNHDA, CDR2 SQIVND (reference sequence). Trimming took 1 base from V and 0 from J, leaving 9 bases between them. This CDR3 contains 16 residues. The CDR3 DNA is TGTGCCAGTAGTATAGTAGGCAGACCGAACACCGGGGAGCTGTTTTTT. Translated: CASSIVGRPNTGELFF.

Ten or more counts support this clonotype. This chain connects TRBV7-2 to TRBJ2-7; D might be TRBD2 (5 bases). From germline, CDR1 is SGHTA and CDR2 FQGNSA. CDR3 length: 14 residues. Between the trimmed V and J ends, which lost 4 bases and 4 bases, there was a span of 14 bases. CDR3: CASSSGVSGYEQYV. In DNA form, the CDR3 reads TGTGCCAGCAGCTCCGGCGTAAGCGGATACGAGCAGTACGTC.

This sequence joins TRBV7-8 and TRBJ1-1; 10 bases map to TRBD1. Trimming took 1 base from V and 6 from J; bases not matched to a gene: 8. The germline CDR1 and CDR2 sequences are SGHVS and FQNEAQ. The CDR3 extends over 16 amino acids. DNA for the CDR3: TGTGCCAGCAGCTTAGTTTTCGGACAGGGGGGATCTGAAGCTTTCTTT. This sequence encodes CASSLVFGQGGSEAFF.

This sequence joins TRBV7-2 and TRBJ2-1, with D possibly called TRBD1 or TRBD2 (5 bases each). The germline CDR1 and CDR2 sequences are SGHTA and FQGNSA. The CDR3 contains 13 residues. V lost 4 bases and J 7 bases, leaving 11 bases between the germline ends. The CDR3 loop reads CASSSPGPNEQFF. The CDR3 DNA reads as TGTGCCAGCAGCTCGCCGGGGCCAAATGAGCAGTTCTTC.